This T cell receptor beta chain originates from a study of T-cell reconstitution after alpha-beta-depleted transplantation in children. Germline V gene sequence: CDR1 MGHRA, CDR2 YSYEKL. CDR3 size: 12 residues. Trimming left V 6 bases short and J 3 bases short, with 9 bases between. This clonotype came up many times. Its antigen is undetermined. It was with unique molecular identifiers that the TCRbeta library was prepared. TCRdb reprocessed the PCR reads with MiXCR, giving one entry per CDR3 protein. The sample shows about 170,000 distinct CDR3 sequences, 11% of them seen only once. Study outcomes and limitations: TCRbeta diversity was high at day 60 in some patients (a result of surviving recipient T cells and thymic progenitors). T-cell counts and diversity at one year post-transplant came mainly from newly produced T cells. It was reported that alpha-beta T cells came from several hundred expanded graft clones (about two months after transplant).

V usage is TRBV4-1 and J usage is TRBJ2-7; perhaps TRBD2 as D (5 bases). The receptor was derived from a boy aged 2 to 10 with acute myeloid leukemia, due to receive a stem cell transplant. The starting material was PBMCs, obtained before TCRalphabeta/CD19-depleted stem cell transplant. In nucleotides, the CDR3 is TGCGCCAGCAGTAATAGCGTCTACGAGCAGTACTTC. This translates into CASSNSVYEQYF.